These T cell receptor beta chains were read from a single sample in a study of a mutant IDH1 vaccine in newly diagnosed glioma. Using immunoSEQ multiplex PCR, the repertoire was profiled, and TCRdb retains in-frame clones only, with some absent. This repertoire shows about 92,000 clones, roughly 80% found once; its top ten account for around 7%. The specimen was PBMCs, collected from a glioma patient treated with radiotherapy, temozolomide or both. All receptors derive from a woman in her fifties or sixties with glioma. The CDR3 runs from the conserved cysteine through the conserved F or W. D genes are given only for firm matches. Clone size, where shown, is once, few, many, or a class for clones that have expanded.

CDR3: CASSEGHSYEQYF
DNA: TGCGCCAGCAGTGAGGGCCATTCCTACGAGCAGTACTTC
D: NA
V: TRBV10-2
J: TRBJ2-7
size: NA

CDR3: CASSLYPRQAYEQYF
DNA: TGCGCCAGCAGCTTATATCCGCGGCAGGCCTACGAGCAGTACTTC
D: NA
V: TRBV5-1
J: TRBJ2-7
size: once

CDR3: CARLQRTGAYQPQHF
DNA: TGCGCCAGACTTCAACGGACAGGGGCGTACCAGCCCCAGCATTTT
D: TRBD1
V: TRBV5-1
J: TRBJ1-5
size: NA

CDR3: CASSVAASGGPPRDTQYF
DNA: TGTGCCAGCAGCGTAGCGGCTAGCGGGGGCCCTCCCAGAGATACGCAGTATTTT
D: TRBD2
V: TRBV9
J: TRBJ2-3
size: NA

CDR3: CASTLDLFQETQYF
DNA: TGTGCCAGCACCCTTGACCTCTTCCAAGAGACCCAGTACTTC
D: NA
V: TRBV7-9
J: TRBJ2-5
size: NA

CDR3: CASRVYNSPLHF
DNA: TGTGCCAGCAGGGTTTATAATTCACCCCTCCACTTT
D: NA
V: TRBV2
J: TRBJ1-6
size: NA

CDR3: CASSLERLRGGYTF
DNA: TGTGCCAGCAGCTTAGAACGACTAAGGGGAGGCTACACCTTC
D: NA
V: TRBV7-9
J: TRBJ1-2
size: NA

CDR3: CASSLEGGGLTDTQYF
DNA: TGTGCCAGCAGCTTAGAGGGCGGGGGCCTTACAGATACGCAGTATTTT
D: NA
V: TRBV11-2
J: TRBJ2-3
size: NA

CDR3: CASSAGQKETQYF
DNA: TGTGCCAGCAGTGCGGGACAAAAAGAGACCCAGTACTTC
D: NA
V: TRBV6-1
J: TRBJ2-5
size: NA

CDR3: CASSQNQETQYF
DNA: TGTGCCAGCAGCCAGAACCAAGAGACCCAGTACTTC
D: NA
V: TRBV7-9
J: TRBJ2-5
size: NA

CDR3: CASSPGTSVREQYF
DNA: TGTGCCAGCAGCCCAGGGACTAGCGTAAGGGAGCAGTACTTC
D: TRBD2
V: TRBV7-9
J: TRBJ2-7
size: NA

CDR3: CASSVRPEETQYF
DNA: TGTGCCAGCAGCGTACGGCCGGAAGAGACCCAGTACTTC
D: NA
V: TRBV9
J: TRBJ2-5
size: NA

CDR3: CASSLVGNGYTF
DNA: TGCGCCAGCAGCTTGGTTGGCAATGGCTACACCTTC
D: NA
V: TRBV5-1
J: TRBJ1-2
size: NA

CDR3: CASSGGRGPQAVYNEQFF
DNA: TGTGCCAGCAGTGGAGGTCGGGGTCCGCAGGCCGTTTACAATGAGCAGTTCTTC
D: NA
V: TRBV2
J: TRBJ2-1
size: NA

CDR3: CANPGQGGGNTIYF
DNA: TGTGCCAACCCGGGACAGGGGGGCGGAAACACCATATATTTT
D: TRBD1
V: TRBV7-9
J: TRBJ1-3
size: NA

CDR3: CASSLTGRSNQPQHF
DNA: TGTGCCAGCAGCTTAACAGGGCGTAGCAATCAGCCCCAGCATTTT
D: NA
V: TRBV11-2
J: TRBJ1-5
size: NA

CDR3: CASSFYRGGNYGYTF
DNA: TGTGCCAGCAGCTTCTACAGGGGGGGTAACTATGGCTACACCTTC
D: TRBD1
V: TRBV7-2
J: TRBJ1-2
size: NA

CDR3: CASGQGYTGELFF
DNA: TGTGCCAGCGGACAGGGGTACACCGGGGAGCTGTTTTTT
D: TRBD1
V: TRBV9
J: TRBJ2-2
size: once

CDR3: CASSIGGTGGYTF
DNA: TGTGCCAGTAGCATTGGCGGCACGGGTGGCTACACCTTC
D: NA
V: TRBV19
J: TRBJ1-2
size: few

CDR3: CASSLEEGGYLNTEAFF
DNA: TGTGCCAGCAGCTTGGAAGAGGGGGGCTACTTGAACACTGAAGCTTTCTTT
D: NA
V: TRBV5-8
J: TRBJ1-1
size: NA

CDR3: CASSPQGGDGYTF
DNA: TGCGCCAGCAGCCCTCAGGGGGGGGACGGCTACACCTTC
D: TRBD1
V: TRBV4-1
J: TRBJ1-2
size: NA

CDR3: CASSTGNSPLHF
DNA: TGTGCCAGCAGCACCGGTAATTCACCCCTCCACTTT
D: NA
V: TRBV7-2
J: TRBJ1-6
size: few